What follows describes a single TCR beta chain. These data are taken from a study of CD8+ T cells in alopecia areata. Treatment indicated: oral pan-JAK inhibitor, 5-10 mg twice daily. RNA was extracted and reverse transcribed into cDNA as the sequencing template. Profiling relied on immunoSEQ multiplex PCR, and the TCRdb table lists in-frame clones only, not all of them. The table lists about 100,000 clones, roughly three fifths of them singletons. The sample here was CD8+ T cells sorted from blood, taken between weeks 55 and 65, from a patient treated with tofacitinib. The receptor comes from a human donor with alopecia areata.

CDR3 nucleotide sequence: TGCGCCAGCAGCCAAACGGGATCGGATACGCAGTATTTT. It translates to CASSQTGSDTQYF. The chain uses TRBV5-1 and TRBJ2-3, with TRBD2 as a possible D gene (5 bases). This CDR3 has 13 residues. V was shortened by 4 bases and J by 6 bases, with 12 bases between the two germline ends. Germline lookup yields CDR1 SGHRS and CDR2 YFSETQ.